Below are 23 T cell receptor beta chains sequenced from a single sample in a study of T cell responses to AZD1222 COVID-19 vaccine (dated by TCRdb to 2020 to 2023). The library came from the immunoSEQ multiplex PCR assay. The table was pulled from immuneACCESS by TCRdb, which kept in-frame rearrangements only. Such tables lose some clones; where checked, under half of the loss comes from unresolved V genes, and the rest has no known cause. The sample contains approximately 70,000 clones, roughly 89% of them found a single time. Of the sample, more than 2% falls within the top ten clones. The sample's time point label is to be understood as: baseline before first vaccination. This sample comprised peripheral blood, obtained on day 0 of AZD1222 vaccination. These receptors all stem from an adult in good health.

The genes are TRBV15 and TRBJ2-1, with TRBD2 identical over 9 bases. This CDR3 has 16 amino acids. V lost 0 bases to trimming and J lost 7 bases; unmatched junction nucleotides: 7. Germline V lookup: CDR1 LNHNV, CDR2 YYDKDF (reference sequence). This CDR3 reads CATSRDRAGGLNEQFF. CDR3 nucleotide sequence: TGTGCCACCAGCAGAGATAGGGCGGGGGGGCTGAATGAGCAGTTCTTC.

The chain is built from TRBV7-2 and TRBJ2-3; D is ambiguous. Germline V gene data show CDR1 as SGHTA and CDR2 as FQGNSA. This CDR3 is 15 amino acids long. V was shortened by 5 bases and J by 2 bases, with 14 bases between the two germline ends. The CDR3 reads CASSPAVGLTDTQYF. In DNA, the CDR3 is TGTGCCAGCAGCCCAGCCGTCGGTCTCACAGATACGCAGTATTTT.

The sample holds one count of this clone. The J gene is TRBJ2-1, the V gene TRBV20-1, with 8 bases that match TRBD2. The germline V gene encodes CDR1 DFQATT and CDR2 SNEGSKA (reference sequence). The CDR3 runs 14 residues. The ends lost 3 bases at V and 2 bases at J; junction bases unmatched: 3. The DNA of the CDR3 is TGCAGTGCTAGTCGGCGGGGGGCCTACAATGAGCAGTTCTTC. It encodes CSASRRGAYNEQFF.

About this clone: The same CDR3 arises from other DNA sequences in this sample as well. The V and J genes are TRBV18 and TRBJ2-2; 9 positions agree with TRBD1. With 3 bases clipped from V and 7 bases from J, the junction kept 3 bases outside the gene matches. This CDR3 spans 14 amino acids. CDR1 is KGHSH and CDR2 is LQKENI in the germline V gene. The CDR3 DNA follows: TGTGCCAGCTCACCCGGGACAGGGCGCGGGGAGCTGTTTTTT. It codes for CASSPGTGRGELFF.

The genes are TRBV4-2 and TRBJ2-1, with D perhaps TRBD1 or TRBD2 (6 bases each). Germline V CDR1 and CDR2: LGHNA, YNFKEQ. The germline V and J ends were trimmed by 3 bases and 2 bases, with 17 bases remaining between them. CDR3 length: 17 amino acids. The CDR3 sequence: CASSHGSGAGTYNEQFF. Written as DNA, the CDR3 is TGTGCCAGCAGCCACGGATCAGGGGCGGGGACCTACAATGAGCAGTTCTTC.

CDR3 region: CAWSEGTQTNYEQYF. As DNA, the CDR3 is TGTGCCTGGAGCGAGGGGACCCAGACCAACTACGAGCAGTACTTC. This chain joins TRBV30 and TRBJ2-7; either TRBD1 or TRBD2 may fit D (5 bases each). V was shortened by 3 bases and J by 3 bases, with 18 bases between the two germline ends. The CDR3 extends over 15 amino acids. CDR1 and CDR2 (germline): GTSNPN, SVGIG (reference sequence). Full variable domain (remainder filled in from reference TRBV30 and TRBJ2-7): SQTIHQWPATLVQPVGSPLSLECTVEGTSNPNLYWYRQAAGRGLQLLFYSVGIGQISSEVPQNLSASRPQDRQFILSSKKLLLSDSGFYLCAWSEGTQTNYEQYFGPGTRLTVT.

The J gene is TRBJ2-1, the V gene TRBV7-2; D not certain. The CDR3 spans 13 residues. V lost 5 bases to trimming and J lost 5 bases, with 10 bases between them. CDR1 is SGHTA and CDR2 is FQGNSA in the germline V gene. The CDR3 loop is CASSPYTDNEQFF. CDR3 nucleotide sequence: TGTGCCAGCAGCCCATATACGGACAATGAGCAGTTCTTC.

A few counts support this clone. V gene TRBV7-2 combines with J gene TRBJ1-5, with 7 bases lining up with TRBD1. After removal of 6 bases from V and 2 bases from J, the junction contained 7 bases not matched to a gene. CDR1 and CDR2 from the germline V gene are SGHTA and FQGNSA. The CDR3 length is 15 residues. The CDR3 coding sequence is TGTGCCAGCAGATCAACAGGGGATCGCAATCAGCCCCAGCATTTT. Protein product: CASRSTGDRNQPQHF. The whole variable domain, remainder taken from reference TRBV7-2 and TRBJ1-5, is GAGVSQSPSNKVTEKGKDVELRCDPISGHTALYWYRQSLGQGLEFLIYFQGNSAPDKSGLPSDRFSAERTGGSVSTLTIQRTQQEDSAVYLCASRSTGDRNQPQHFGDGTRLSIL.

The CDR3 loop reads CATSRDRDEIYSNQPQHF. CDR3 sequence (DNA): TGTGCCACCAGCAGAGATCGGGACGAAATTTATAGCAATCAGCCCCAGCATTTT. This chain uses TRBV15 with TRBJ1-5; D possibly corresponds to TRBD1 (5 bases). The CDR3 is made up of 18 amino acids. Germline V lookup: CDR1 LNHNV, CDR2 YYDKDF (reference sequence). Trimming cost V 0 bases and J 0 bases, with 15 bases left between them.

The CDR3 loop reads CASSLGGNGSPLHF. The CDR3 nucleotides read TGTGCCAGCAGCTTAGGGGGGAACGGTTCACCCCTCCACTTT. The rearrangement uses TRBV7-3 and TRBJ1-6; D perhaps matches TRBD1 (5 bases). Trimming shortened V by 2 bases and J by 9 bases, and 11 bases separated the two germline ends. The germline gives CDR1 SGHTA, CDR2 FQGTGA. This CDR3 region has 14 residues.

The chain is built from TRBV5-1 and TRBJ2-5; D perhaps matches TRBD1 (6 bases). The germline V gene has CDR1 SGHRS and CDR2 YFSETQ. The CDR3 runs to 14 residues. V was trimmed by 1 base and J by 5 bases, leaving 12 bases between them. CDR3 sequence (DNA): TGCGCCAGCAGCTTGACAGGGCTTTGGGAGACCCAGTACTTC. It is translated as CASSLTGLWETQYF.

The chain links TRBV24-1 to TRBJ2-1; 9 bases line up with TRBD2. The V gene end was trimmed by 4 bases and the J gene end by 0 bases; junction bases not matched to a gene: 18. CDR3 length: 21 residues. CDR1 and CDR2 from the germline V gene are KGHDR and SFDVKD. This CDR3 is CATSETPRVGSGSVSYNEQFF. CDR3 coding DNA: TGTGCCACCAGTGAGACCCCACGGGTCGGTAGCGGGAGCGTCTCCTACAATGAGCAGTTCTTC.

The gene calls are TRBV16 and TRBJ1-5; TRBD1 matches at 8 bases. Germline lookup yields CDR1 KGHSY and CDR2 FQNENV. V gave up 0 bases and J gave up 7 bases; unmatched junction bases: 5. CDR3 length: 15 amino acids. CDR3 coding DNA: TGTGCCAGCAGCCAATCGGCGACAGGGGACCAGCCCCAGCATTTT. Translating gives CASSQSATGDQPQHF.

The chain uses TRBV11-2 and TRBJ2-7; the D is unclear. The germline gives CDR1 SGHAT, CDR2 FQNNGV. Trimming stripped 5 bases from V and 2 bases from J, with 16 bases between. The CDR3 length is 15 residues. The CDR3 region is CASSTLRRTTYEQYF. The CDR3 nucleotides read TGTGCCAGCAGCACGCTGAGGCGGACGACCTACGAGCAGTACTTC.

This chain links TRBV28 with TRBJ1-2, with a weak D call TRBD1 (5 bases). The CDR3 runs 15 residues. Trimming cost V 4 bases and J 2 bases, with 14 bases left between them. Germline-derived CDR1 and CDR2 are MDHEN and SYDVKM. The CDR3 nucleotides read TGTGCCAGCAGTTCCCAGGATTGGGACAACTATGGCTACACCTTC. Encoded protein: CASSSQDWDNYGYTF.

The chain has TRBV2 and TRBJ2-6, with 7 bases aligning to TRBD1. V trimming: 8 bases; J trimming: 2 bases; junction bases outside the gene matches: 6. The CDR3 sequence is 15 residues long. CDR1 and CDR2 (germline): SNHLY, FYNNEI. The CDR3 nucleotides are TGTGCCAGCGCGAAGGGGGCGGCTGGGGCCAACGTCCTGACTTTC. Translated, it gives CASAKGAAGANVLTF.

V usage is TRBV12-3 or TRBV12-4 and J usage is TRBJ2-7; D is unresolved. Trimming removed 3 bases at V and 9 bases at J, with 9 bases between. This CDR3 contains 11 residues. DNA of the CDR3: TGTGCCAGCAGTTTCGAGAGGACGCAGTACTTC. It yields the protein CASSFERTQYF.

The J gene is TRBJ1-5, the V gene TRBV19; D uncertain. V was trimmed by 5 bases and J by 11 bases, leaving 13 bases between them. The CDR3 runs 12 residues. Germline-derived CDR1 and CDR2 are LNHDA and SQIVND (reference sequence). CDR3 protein: CASSEVDGAQHF. The CDR3 nucleotides read TGTGCCAGTAGTGAGGTCGATGGGGCCCAGCATTTT. The variable domain in full, completed from reference TRBV19 and TRBJ1-5, reads DGGITQSPKYLFRKEGQNVTLSCEQNLNHDAMYWYRQDPGQGLRLIYYSQIVNDFQKGDIAEGYSVSREKKESFPLTVTSAQKNPTAFYLCASSEVDGAQHFGDGTRLSIL.

The genes are TRBV5-1 and TRBJ2-7; unclear D gene. Between the trimmed V and J ends, which lost 5 bases and 2 bases, there was a span of 11 bases. From germline, CDR1 is SGHRS and CDR2 YFSETQ. This CDR3 has 13 amino acids. CDR3 amino acids: CASSWISTYEQYF. The CDR3 DNA reads as TGCGCCAGCAGTTGGATCTCGACCTACGAGCAGTACTTC.

The rearrangement uses TRBV2 and TRBJ2-1; 10 positions match TRBD2. CDR1 and CDR2 from the germline V gene are SNHLY and FYNNEI. The CDR3 consists of 14 residues. Trimming at V came to 6 bases and at J to 8 bases, leaving 7 bases not matched to a gene. The CDR3 reads CASRSGGASHEQFF. CDR3 coding DNA: TGTGCCAGCAGGAGCGGGGGGGCGTCCCATGAGCAGTTCTTC.

This clone has a single count. V and J are TRBV7-8 and TRBJ2-1, with 15 bases identical to TRBD2. The V gene's germline CDR1 is SGHVS and CDR2 FQNEAQ. Trimming took 10 bases from V and 7 from J; bases not matched to a gene: 8. The CDR3 is 15 residues long. CDR3 sequence: CATRTSGRALNEQFF. The CDR3 coding sequence is TGTGCCACCAGGACTAGCGGGAGGGCCTTAAATGAGCAGTTCTTC.

The chain couples TRBV29-1 to TRBJ2-7; D gene unclear. Germline CDR1 reads SQVTM; CDR2 reads ANQGSEA. The CDR3 covers 12 residues. Deletions cut 6 bases from V and 5 bases from J, with 14 bases between. The CDR3, as DNA: TGCAGCGTCCGGATGGGGTGGGACGAGCAGTACTTC. Its translation is CSVRMGWDEQYF.

The rearrangement joins TRBV28 to TRBJ2-7, with D uncertain. The CDR3 is made up of 13 amino acids. Germline V lookup: CDR1 MDHEN, CDR2 SYDVKM. V was shortened by 3 bases and J by 4 bases, with 10 bases between the two germline ends. The CDR3 region is CASSLWARYEQYF. In DNA form, the CDR3 reads TGTGCCAGCAGTTTGTGGGCCCGGTACGAGCAGTACTTC. The whole variable domain, remainder taken from reference TRBV28 and TRBJ2-7, is DVKVTQSSRYLVKRTGEKVFLECVQDMDHENMFWYRQDPGLGLRLIYFSYDVKMKEKGDIPEGYSVSREKKERFSLILESASTNQTSMYLCASSLWARYEQYFGPGTRLTVT.